The entry below describes one T cell receptor beta chain. This clone's antigen is unknown. No much larger clone is present one base from it, and per-base qualities are unavailable. This record belongs to a study of blood T cell repertoires in COVID-19 (TCRdb year 2020). With regard to the full study: Samples from collaborators originated in the United States, Italy and Spain and spanned both the acute and convalescent phases of COVID-19. The repertoires were released in a freely available public database meant as a resource for research on the immune response to SARS-CoV-2. The material from the prospective study consisted of cDNA or gDNA derived from T cells, B-cell-depleted T cells, or PBMCs. Where available, HLA class I and class II types were obtained from metadata supplied by the sample provider rather than from assay-based typing. The samples were drawn from the first 160 participants of the ongoing ImmuneRACE study and from 1,254 subjects provided by 6 global collaborators. Sample metadata almost always included a de-identified subject ID, COVID-19 status, age in years and sex. Subjects who had been exposed to COVID-19, were actively infected with it, or had recovered from it provided the deeply sampled blood TCRbeta repertoires that made up the dataset. General study outcomes and caveats: The quantity of clinical and demographic metadata differed by source and by participant and was supplied without curation.

The germline V gene supplies CDR1 SGHAT and CDR2 FQNNGV. V gives up 4 bases and J gives up 6 bases, and the segment between their germline ends measures 16 bases. The CDR3, cysteine through phenylalanine, is 14 amino acids long. Only the CDR3 DNA is retained, 42 bases long and in frame from the first base. The immunoSEQ Assay, a bias-controlled multiplex PCR, was used to amplify TCRbeta CDR3 regions from genomic DNA. Per the original workflow: Nucleated cell counts per sample were estimated from amplification of reference gene primers within the assay. Sequence reads were collapsed and filtered to measure the absolute abundance of every unique TCRbeta CDR3 rearrangement. For each sample, productive Simpson clonality was calculated as the square root of Simpson's diversity index over productive rearrangements. The clones in this table, taken by TCRdb from immuneACCESS, are in-frame only. Not every clone is retained; where verified, under half of the shortfall comes from an unresolved V gene, and the cause of the rest is unknown. Clonal size and the V and J genes are those of that table, whereas D and trimming came from the DNA. The sample records over 60,000 clones, around 82% of which are singletons. The ten biggest clones cover roughly 20% of the sample.

Whole blood was collected in K2EDTA tubes by collaborating institutions according to the institutions' own protocols. Collaborator samples were shipped for TCRbeta analysis as frozen whole blood, isolated PBMCs, or DNA extracted from either sample type. Sequenced sample: peripheral blood. The receptor chain draws on TRBV11-2 and TRBJ2-7; a tentative D match to TRBD2 spans 6 bases. The clonotype was recovered from a man older than 75 with active or convalescent COVID-19. DNA sequence: TGTGCCAGCAGCTCGGGACTGAGTGAGGTCGAGCAGTACTTC. It specifies CASSSGLSEVEQYF.